These 21 T cell receptor beta chains were sequenced from one sample in a study of T-cell reconstitution after alpha-beta-depleted transplantation in children. Unique molecular identifiers were incorporated during preparation of the TCRbeta library. A single record per CDR3 protein comes from TCRdb applying MiXCR to the PCR reads. This repertoire shows some 95,000 distinct CDR3 sequences, about a quarter found once; its top ten account for 20% to 25%. Specimen: PBMCs, collected before TCRalphabeta/CD19-depleted stem cell transplant. These receptors were collected from a boy aged 2 to 10 with acute lymphoblastic leukemia, due to receive a stem cell transplant.

The rearrangement uses TRBV19 and TRBJ2-7; D is possibly TRBD1 (5 bases). Per germline, CDR1 LNHDA and CDR2 SQIVND (reference sequence). Trimming took 3 bases from V and 1 from J, leaving 7 bases between them. The CDR3 consists of 13 residues. Written as DNA, the CDR3 is TGTGCCAGTAGTATGACAGTTTCCTACGAGCAGTACTTC. The encoded protein is CASSMTVSYEQYF.

This clonotype was seen a few times. This sequence joins TRBV20-1 and TRBJ1-1; D is unresolved. This CDR3 has 15 amino acids. Germline V gene data show CDR1 as DFQATT and CDR2 as SNEGSKA (reference sequence). The germline V and J ends were trimmed by 1 base and 1 base, with 13 bases remaining between them. Here the CDR3 DNA reads TGCAGTGCTAGAGTCCCGGGGTCCCCGAACACTGAAGCTTTCTTT. Encoded protein: CSARVPGSPNTEAFF.

V usage is TRBV20-1 and J usage is TRBJ2-1; D gene ambiguous. The CDR3 spans 15 residues. Looked up from germline, CDR1 is DFQATT and CDR2 is SNEGSKA (reference sequence). V lost 0 bases, J lost 1 base, and 10 bases lay in between. For the CDR3, the DNA is TGCAGTGCTAGAGATCGCGAGCGTTCCTACAATGAGCAGTTCTTC. This sequence encodes CSARDRERSYNEQFF.

This clonotype has just a few counts. This chain links TRBV5-6 with TRBJ2-2; no firm D call. Trimming removed 1 base at V and 1 base at J, with 11 bases between. Germline V gene sequence: CDR1 SGHDT, CDR2 YYEEEE. The CDR3 is 16 amino acids. This CDR3 reads CASSLLVLKNTGELFF. The CDR3 DNA reads TGTGCCAGCAGCTTGCTGGTACTGAAGAACACCGGGGAGCTGTTTTTT.

This clonotype was detected many times. The chain employs TRBV7-2 and TRBJ2-1; 10 bases agree with TRBD2. This CDR3 contains 15 residues. Germline V lookup: CDR1 SGHTA, CDR2 FQGNSA. The V segment lost 8 bases and the J segment 7 bases; nucleotides outside the gene matches: 11. CDR3 in DNA: TGTGCCAGCGGCGTCCGGACTAGCGGAGGAAATGAGCAGTTCTTC. Translation: CASGVRTSGGNEQFF.

The rearrangement joins TRBV10-2 to TRBJ2-7; 9 bases are shared with TRBD2. From germline, CDR1 is WSHSY and CDR2 SAAADI. The length of the CDR3 is 14 residues. Unmatched junction bases numbered 9, after V lost 10 bases and J lost 2 bases. The CDR3 loop is CATAGGGLTYEQYF. DNA of the CDR3: TGCGCCACAGCGGGAGGAGGTCTAACCTACGAGCAGTACTTC.

This clonotype was recorded a few times. V usage is TRBV3-1 and J usage is TRBJ1-1; D is perhaps TRBD1 (6 bases). Germline V gives CDR1 LGHDT, CDR2 YNNKEL (reference sequence). CDR3 size: 14 residues. V was clipped by 1 base and J by 4 bases, with 10 bases between them. DNA for the CDR3: TGTGCCAGCAGCCAAGCACAGGGTGGCACTGAAGCTTTCTTT. Protein: CASSQAQGGTEAFF.

The rearrangement joins TRBV5-1 to TRBJ2-7; 12 nucleotides align to TRBD1. The V gene's germline CDR1 is SGHRS and CDR2 YFSETQ. The CDR3 has 16 amino acids. With 0 bases clipped from V and 7 bases from J, the junction kept 8 bases outside the gene matches. The CDR3 sequence is CASSLGLRDRGREQYF. CDR3 nucleotide sequence: TGCGCCAGCAGCTTGGGTCTCCGGGACAGGGGGCGAGAGCAGTACTTC.

The J gene is TRBJ2-1, the V gene TRBV20-1; the D is unclear. The CDR3 totals 15 residues. Deletions cut 6 bases from V and 5 bases from J, with 20 bases between. CDR1 is DFQATT and CDR2 is SNEGSKA in the germline V gene (reference sequence). CDR3 loop: CSAMPAGRTHNEQFF. As DNA, the CDR3 is TGCAGTGCCATGCCGGCCGGACGAACGCACAATGAGCAGTTCTTC.

This clonotype showed up just a few times. The chain joins TRBV7-8 to TRBJ2-2, with D perhaps matching TRBD1 (5 bases). Between the trimmed V and J ends, which lost 3 bases and 4 bases, there was a span of 9 bases. This CDR3 has 14 residues. CDR1 SGHVS and CDR2 FQNEAQ come from the germline V gene. The CDR3 DNA follows: TGTGCCAGCAGCTTCTCAGGGTCCACCGGGGAGCTGTTTTTT. This translates into CASSFSGSTGELFF.

This clonotype was found a few times. The V call is TRBV7-2, the J call TRBJ2-5, with D possibly being TRBD1 (6 bases). V gave up 3 bases and J gave up 5 bases, with 16 bases separating them. The CDR3 length is 15 residues. Germline V CDR1 and CDR2: SGHTA, FQGNSA. CDR3 in DNA: TGTGCCAGCAGCTTGGGGGACACTCGAAGGGAGACCCAGTACTTC. It is translated as CASSLGDTRRETQYF.

The chain has TRBV5-1 and TRBJ1-3; no firm D call. The CDR3 extends over 16 amino acids. Trimming took 0 bases from V and 0 from J, leaving 10 bases between them. Germline V CDR1 and CDR2: SGHRS, YFSETQ. DNA for the CDR3: TGCGCCAGCAGCTTGGTGGCGGGGAACTCTGGAAACACCATATATTTT. It encodes CASSLVAGNSGNTIYF.

The chain uses TRBV4-1 and TRBJ2-7, with TRBD1 identical over 8 bases. After removal of 8 bases from V and 3 bases from J, the junction contained 18 bases not matched to a gene. The CDR3 loop spans 17 amino acids. Per the germline V gene, CDR1 is MGHRA and CDR2 is YSYEKL. Here the CDR3 reads CASRTGPGGWFIYEQYF. The CDR3 DNA reads TGCGCCAGCCGGACAGGGCCGGGTGGCTGGTTCATCTACGAGCAGTACTTC.

Note on this clonotype: The conserved final phenylalanine or tryptophan is absent from the CDR3, which likely points to a read error. The chain employs TRBV7-2 and TRBJ2-3, with D maybe TRBD2 (6 bases). Germline V gene lookup returns CDR1 SGHTA and CDR2 FQGNSA. This CDR3 comprises 15 residues. Trimming took off 2 bases at V and 0 bases at J, with 9 bases between the two ends. CDR3 residues: CASSLRGLSTDTQYL. The CDR3 DNA reads TGTGCCAGCAGCTTAAGGGGACTGAGCACAGATACGCAGTATCTT.

V and J are TRBV28 and TRBJ2-3, with 12 bases identical to TRBD2. CDR3 length: 14 amino acids. From germline, CDR1 is MDHEN and CDR2 SYDVKM. Trimming took 6 bases from V and 5 from J; bases not matched to a gene: 3. CDR3 nucleotides: TGTGCCAGCAGCCAGACTAGCGGGAGAGATACGCAGTATTTT. Translated: CASSQTSGRDTQYF. The complete variable domain, with remaining parts taken from reference TRBV28 and TRBJ2-3, reads DVKVTQSSRYLVKRTGEKVFLECVQDMDHENMFWYRQDPGLGLRLIYFSYDVKMKEKGDIPEGYSVSREKKERFSLILESASTNQTSMYLCASSQTSGRDTQYFGPGTRLTVL.

The chain joins TRBV7-3 to TRBJ1-1; TRBD1 matches at 8 bases. Germline lookup yields CDR1 SGHTA and CDR2 FQGTGA. The trim removed 2 bases at V and 8 bases at J, leaving 7 bases unmatched. The CDR3 loop spans 14 amino acids. CDR3 in DNA: TGTGCCAGCAGCTTAGGGAATTACAGGGGGGAAGCTTTCTTT. This sequence encodes CASSLGNYRGEAFF.

This clonotype was observed once. The chain joins TRBV11-3 to TRBJ2-2, with a tentative D call TRBD2 (6 bases). With 1 base removed from V and 4 bases from J, the gap between germline ends came to 10 bases. The CDR3 is 15 amino acids. Per the germline V gene, CDR1 is SGHNT and CDR2 is YENEEA. The CDR3 DNA reads as TGTGCCAGCAGCTTAGGCGGGACGGGCACCGGGGAGCTGTTTTTT. Amino acid sequence: CASSLGGTGTGELFF. The whole variable domain, filled in from reference TRBV11-3 and TRBJ2-2, reads EAGVVQSPRYKIIEKKQPVAFWCNPISGHNTLYWYLQNLGQGPELLIRYENEEAVDDSQLPKDRFSAERLKGVDSTLKIQPAELGDSAVYLCASSLGGTGTGELFFGEGSRLTVL.

This clonotype was observed many times. The chain's CDR3 is CASSLEAGKGYEQYF. The CDR3, as DNA: TGCGCCAGCAGCTTGGAGGCAGGGAAAGGCTACGAGCAGTACTTC. This rearrangement joins TRBV5-1 to TRBJ2-7; tentatively, D is TRBD1 (5 bases). CDR1 is SGHRS, CDR2 YFSETQ, per germline. The V and J ends lost 0 bases and 3 bases respectively, with 13 bases between them. The CDR3 is made up of 15 amino acids.

This clonotype was seen more than once but under ten times. The J gene is TRBJ2-5, the V gene TRBV20-1; a weak D match, TRBD1 (6 bases). V dropped 1 base and J dropped 5 bases, with 8 bases sitting between them. CDR3 length equals 12 residues. Germline V lookup: CDR1 DFQATT, CDR2 SNEGSKA (reference sequence). Written as DNA, the CDR3 is TGCAGTGCTAGAGGGGGGCGGGAGACCCAGTACTTC. It translates to CSARGGRETQYF.

This clonotype was seen only a few times. The V and J genes are TRBV20-1 and TRBJ2-3, with TRBD2 as a possible D gene (5 bases). Per the germline V gene, CDR1 is DFQATT and CDR2 is SNEGSKA (reference sequence). V lost 3 bases, J lost 5 bases, and 18 bases lay in between. The CDR3 has 15 residues. This CDR3 is CSASFAAEIQDTQYF. The DNA of the CDR3 is TGCAGTGCTAGTTTTGCAGCGGAGATTCAAGATACGCAGTATTTT.

This clonotype occurred a few times. The genes are TRBV6-2 or TRBV6-3 and TRBJ2-7; TRBD2 is a possible D gene (6 bases). V was cut by 5 bases and J by 2 bases, with 10 bases left in between. CDR1 is MNHEY, CDR2 SVGEGT, per germline. This CDR3 is built from 13 residues. This CDR3 is CASSDRGTYEQYF. The CDR3 DNA follows: TGTGCCAGCAGTGACCGGGGGACCTACGAGCAGTACTTC.